This TCR beta chain was obtained from a study of early T cells in non-severe SARS-CoV-2 infection. Attachment of unique molecular identifiers was made to individual cDNA molecules. TCRdb re-analysed the 5' RACE reads in MiXCR, keeping a single row per CDR3 protein. The sample holds some 64,000 distinct CDR3 sequences, around 19% seen once. The CDR3 runs to 11 residues. CDR1 and CDR2 (germline): DFQATT, SNEGSKA (reference sequence). V was shortened by 0 bases and J by 7 bases, with 6 bases between the two germline ends. This clonotype was sampled from an adult who was a healthcare worker with PCR-confirmed SARS-CoV-2 infection or an uninfected control (not recorded which). The rearrangement links TRBV20-1 to TRBJ2-5, with D possibly being TRBD2 (6 bases). Material: whole blood, obtained at baseline. The CDR3 loop reads CSAREGGTQYF. The CDR3 region has the DNA TGCAGTGCTAGAGAGGGAGGGACCCAGTACTTC.